This TCR beta chain comes out of a study of blood T cell repertoires in COVID-19. Turning to the study itself: The study drew acute and convalescent COVID-19 samples from the United States, Italy and Spain. PBMCs, B-cell-depleted T cells, or T cells were the source of the cDNA or gDNA that made up the material.

CDR1 is LNHDA and CDR2 is SQIVND in the germline V gene (reference sequence). V lost 1 base, J lost 2 bases, and 9 bases lay in between. This CDR3 is 16 amino acids long. As originally analysed: For nucleated cells, counts were estimated from reference gene primer amplification. TCRdb's table, derived via immunoSEQ multiplex PCR, lists solely in-frame clones and lacks some. That table furnishes V, J and clone size, whereas the DNA furnished D and trimming. The table lists about 130,000 clones, 70% to 80% of them singletons. The J gene is TRBJ2-6, the V gene TRBV19; D is possibly TRBD1 (6 bases). Sequenced material: peripheral blood. This sequence originates from a human donor in a cohort sampled during active COVID-19. The CDR3 region has the DNA TGTGCCAGTAGTATAGTCAGGGGCGCTGGGGCCAACGTCCTGACTTTC. This encodes CASSIVRGAGANVLTF.